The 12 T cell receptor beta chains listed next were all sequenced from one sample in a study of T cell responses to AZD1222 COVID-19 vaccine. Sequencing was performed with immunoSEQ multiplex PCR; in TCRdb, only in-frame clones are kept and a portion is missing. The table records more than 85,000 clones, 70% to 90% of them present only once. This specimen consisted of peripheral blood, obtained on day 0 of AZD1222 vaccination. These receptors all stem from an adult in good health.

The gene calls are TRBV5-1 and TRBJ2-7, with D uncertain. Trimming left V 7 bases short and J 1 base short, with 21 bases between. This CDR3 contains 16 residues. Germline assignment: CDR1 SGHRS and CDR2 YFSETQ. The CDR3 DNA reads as TGCGCCAGCCAGCCCGCAGCTGGGTCCCCTTCCTACGAGCAGTACTTC. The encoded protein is CASQPAAGSPSYEQYF.

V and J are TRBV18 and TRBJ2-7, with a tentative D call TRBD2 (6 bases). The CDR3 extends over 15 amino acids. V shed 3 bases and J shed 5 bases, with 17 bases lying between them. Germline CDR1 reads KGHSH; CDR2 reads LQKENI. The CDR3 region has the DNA TGTGCCAGCTCACCCCTCTCCGGGGGAAGTAACGAGCAGTACTTC. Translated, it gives CASSPLSGGSNEQYF.

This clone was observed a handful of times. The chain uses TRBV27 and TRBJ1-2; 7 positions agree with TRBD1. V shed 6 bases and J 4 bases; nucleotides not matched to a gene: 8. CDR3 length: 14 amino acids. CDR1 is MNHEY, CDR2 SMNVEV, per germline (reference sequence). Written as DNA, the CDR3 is TGTGCCAGCAGCTTCGCAGGGGGAGGCTATGGCTACACCTTC. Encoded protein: CASSFAGGGYGYTF.

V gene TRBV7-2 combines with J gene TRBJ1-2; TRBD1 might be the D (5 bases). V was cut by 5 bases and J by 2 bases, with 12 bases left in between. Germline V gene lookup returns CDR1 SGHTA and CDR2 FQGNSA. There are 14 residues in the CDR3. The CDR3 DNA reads TGTGCCAGCAGCACCCACACAGGAAACTATGGCTACACCTTC. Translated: CASSTHTGNYGYTF.

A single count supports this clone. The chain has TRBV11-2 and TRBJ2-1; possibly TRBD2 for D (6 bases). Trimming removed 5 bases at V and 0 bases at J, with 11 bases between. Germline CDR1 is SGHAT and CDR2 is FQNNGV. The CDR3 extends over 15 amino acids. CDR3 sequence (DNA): TGTGCCAGCAGCCGGGACTCAAGCTCCTACAATGAGCAGTTCTTC. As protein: CASSRDSSSYNEQFF.

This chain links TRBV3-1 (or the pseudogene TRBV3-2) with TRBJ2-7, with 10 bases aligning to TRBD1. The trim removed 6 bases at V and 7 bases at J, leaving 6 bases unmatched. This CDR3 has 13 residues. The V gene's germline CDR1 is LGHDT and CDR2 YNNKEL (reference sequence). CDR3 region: CASRSTGGGEQYF. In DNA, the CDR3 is TGTGCCAGCAGGTCGACAGGGGGCGGGGAGCAGTACTTC.

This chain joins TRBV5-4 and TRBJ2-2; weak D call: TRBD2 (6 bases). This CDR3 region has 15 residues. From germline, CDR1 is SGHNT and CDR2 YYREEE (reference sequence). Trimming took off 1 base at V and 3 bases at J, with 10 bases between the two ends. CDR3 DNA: TGTGCCAGCAGCTTGACTAGCCGAGACACCGGGGAGCTGTTTTTT. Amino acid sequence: CASSLTSRDTGELFF.

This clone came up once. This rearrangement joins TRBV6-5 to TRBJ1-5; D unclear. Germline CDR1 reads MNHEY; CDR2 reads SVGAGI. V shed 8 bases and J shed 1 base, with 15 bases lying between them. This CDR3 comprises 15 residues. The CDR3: CASRTGWESNQPQHF. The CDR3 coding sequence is TGTGCCAGCCGAACCGGGTGGGAGAGCAATCAGCCCCAGCATTTT.

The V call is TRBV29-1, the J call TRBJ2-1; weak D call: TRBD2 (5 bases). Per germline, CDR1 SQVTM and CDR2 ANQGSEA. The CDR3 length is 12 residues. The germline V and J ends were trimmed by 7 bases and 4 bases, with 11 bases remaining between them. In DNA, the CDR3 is TGCAGCGGCCGGACTGAATACAATGAGCAGTTCTTC. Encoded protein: CSGRTEYNEQFF.

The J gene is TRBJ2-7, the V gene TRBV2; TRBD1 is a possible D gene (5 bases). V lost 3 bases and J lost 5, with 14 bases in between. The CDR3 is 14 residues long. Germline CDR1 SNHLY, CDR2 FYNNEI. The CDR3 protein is CASSDPPQVDEQYF. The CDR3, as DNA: TGTGCCAGCAGTGACCCCCCACAGGTCGACGAGCAGTACTTC.

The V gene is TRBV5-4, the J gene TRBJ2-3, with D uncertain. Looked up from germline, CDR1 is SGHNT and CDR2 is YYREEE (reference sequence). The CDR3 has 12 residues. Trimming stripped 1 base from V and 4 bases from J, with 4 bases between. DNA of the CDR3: TGTGCCAGCAGCTTGCGCGCAGATACGCAGTATTTT. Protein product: CASSLRADTQYF.

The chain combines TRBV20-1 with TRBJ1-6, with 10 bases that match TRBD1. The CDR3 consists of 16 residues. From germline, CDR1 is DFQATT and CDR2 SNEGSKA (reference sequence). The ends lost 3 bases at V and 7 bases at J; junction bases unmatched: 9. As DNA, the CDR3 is TGCAGTGCTAGTGAAAACCCGGGACAGGGGAATTCACCCCTCCACTTT. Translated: CSASENPGQGNSPLHF.